The 26 T cell receptor beta chains in this list originate from one sample, sequenced in a study of T cell clones after liver transplantation. Repertoires were generated with immunoSEQ multiplex PCR, while TCRdb's copy carries only in-frame clones and drops some. The sample includes 55,000 to 75,000 clones, around 92% of them seen just once. The sequenced sample was CD4+ T cells from blood, obtained around 25 months after liver transplant. These receptor sequences come from a human patient who received a liver transplant. The graft donor may be the source of some T cells.

CDR3 in DNA: TGTGCCAGCAGCTCGTACCAAGAGACCCAGTACTTC. It specifies CASSSYQETQYF. The J gene is TRBJ2-5, the V gene TRBV7-8; D not certain. Deletions cut 4 bases from V and 0 bases from J, with 3 bases between. From germline, CDR1 is SGHVS and CDR2 FQNEAQ. This CDR3 comprises 12 residues. Full variable domain (remainder filled in from reference TRBV7-8 and TRBJ2-5): GAGVSQSPRYKVAKRGQDVALRCDPISGHVSLFWYQQALGQGPEFLTYFQNEAQLDKSGLPSDRFFAERPEGSVSTLKIQRTQQEDSAVYLCASSSYQETQYFGPGTRLLVL.

The V gene is TRBV4-1, the J gene TRBJ2-1, with 8 nucleotides matching TRBD1. CDR1 is MGHRA and CDR2 is YSYEKL in the germline V gene. The CDR3 sequence is 15 residues long. After removal of 4 bases from V and 8 bases from J, the junction contained 10 bases not matched to a gene. The CDR3 sequence is CASSPHSGGPYEQFF. CDR3 sequence (DNA): TGCGCCAGCAGCCCACATTCAGGGGGCCCCTATGAGCAGTTCTTC.

This CDR3 is CASSSGTSGYEQYF. CDR3 nucleotides: TGTGCCAGCAGTTCCGGGACTAGCGGTTACGAGCAGTACTTC. This chain uses TRBV2 with TRBJ2-7; the match to TRBD2 covers 11 bases. Germline V CDR1 and CDR2: SNHLY, FYNNEI. The CDR3 runs 14 residues. V lost 5 bases and J lost 4; bases outside the gene matches: 4.

The CDR3 sequence: CASSFVIAGETREQYF. CDR3 DNA: TGCGCCAGCAGCTTCGTAATAGCGGGAGAAACGAGGGAGCAGTACTTC. This chain links TRBV5-1 with TRBJ2-7; TRBD2 aligns across 9 bases. The CDR3 length is 16 residues. Germline V gene lookup returns CDR1 SGHRS and CDR2 YFSETQ. V was pared by 2 bases and J by 7 bases, with 13 bases of the junction left unmatched.

The chain combines TRBV6-6 with TRBJ2-7, with D maybe TRBD2 (6 bases). The CDR3 has 15 amino acids. V was shortened by 0 bases and J by 4 bases, with 13 bases between the two germline ends. Germline V gives CDR1 MNHNY, CDR2 SVGAGI (reference sequence). The CDR3 is CASSYSTGVGYEQYF. The CDR3 nucleotides are TGTGCCAGCAGTTACTCGACGGGAGTAGGTTACGAGCAGTACTTC.

This chain links TRBV6-5 with TRBJ1-1; D perhaps matches TRBD1 (6 bases). The CDR3 consists of 14 residues. The V gene lost 5 bases and the J gene lost 1 base, with 11 bases spanning the gap. Per the germline V gene, CDR1 is MNHEY and CDR2 is SVGAGI. CDR3 loop: CASSPYRANTEAFF. The CDR3 nucleotides are TGTGCCAGCAGTCCCTACAGGGCGAACACTGAAGCTTTCTTT.

This chain joins TRBV4-3 and TRBJ2-7; D possibly corresponds to TRBD1 (6 bases). The CDR3 is made up of 17 amino acids. CDR1 and CDR2 (germline): LGHNA, YSLEER. V lost 2 bases, J lost 0 bases, and 17 bases lay in between. The CDR3 DNA reads as TGCGCCAGCAGCCAAAGGGTGATTGGGGGCGGCTCCTACGAGCAGTACTTC. Encoded protein: CASSQRVIGGGSYEQYF.

J is TRBJ1-2 and V is TRBV7-3; 9 nucleotides agree with TRBD1. The V and J ends lost 0 bases and 8 bases, in that order; junction bases with no gene match: 10. Germline loops: CDR1 SGHTA, CDR2 FQGTGA. The CDR3 has 16 residues. The CDR3 DNA reads as TGTGCCAGCAGCTTAACTGGGGGACAGGGAGGTTCGGGCTACACCTTC. Protein sequence: CASSLTGGQGGSGYTF.

The J gene is TRBJ2-7, the V gene TRBV2; D is possibly TRBD1 (6 bases). The germline gives CDR1 SNHLY, CDR2 FYNNEI. The CDR3 totals 15 residues. V lost 6 bases, J lost 2 bases, and 17 bases lay in between. CDR3 sequence (DNA): TGTGCCAGCAGGGGTTCAGGGACACCTACCTACGAGCAGTACTTC. This gives the protein CASRGSGTPTYEQYF.

The gene calls are TRBV19 and TRBJ2-1; D is unresolved. The V and J ends lost 5 bases and 8 bases respectively, with 10 bases between them. Germline V gene lookup returns CDR1 LNHDA and CDR2 SQIVND (reference sequence). The CDR3 is made up of 12 amino acids. CDR3 in DNA: TGTGCCAGTAGTTTGTTTGCTGATGAGCAGTTCTTC. Its protein product is CASSLFADEQFF.

This chain links TRBV28 with TRBJ1-4, with D uncertain. Per the germline V gene, CDR1 is MDHEN and CDR2 is SYDVKM. V dropped 5 bases and J dropped 8 bases, with 9 bases sitting between them. This CDR3 has 12 residues. The CDR3 loop reads CASSPGGEKLFF. CDR3 nucleotides: TGTGCCAGCAGTCCCGGCGGAGAAAAACTGTTTTTT.

The chain links TRBV5-1 to TRBJ1-2; D may be TRBD1 (6 bases). The V gene's germline CDR1 is SGHRS and CDR2 YFSETQ. V lost 1 base to trimming and J lost 6 bases, with 16 bases between them. There are 15 residues in the CDR3. The CDR3 reads CASSLSIDRNDGYTF. The CDR3 DNA is TGCGCCAGCAGCTTGTCCATCGACAGGAACGATGGCTACACCTTC. Supplemented by reference TRBV5-1 and TRBJ1-2, the full variable domain reads KAGVTQTPRYLIKTRGQQVTLSCSPISGHRSVSWYQQTPGQGLQFLFEYFSETQRNKGNFPGRFSGRQFSNSRSEMNVSTLELGDSALYLCASSLSIDRNDGYTFGSGTRLTVV.

V usage is TRBV19 and J usage is TRBJ2-5, with TRBD1 matching over 9 bases. The CDR3 covers 15 residues. Germline CDR1 and CDR2: LNHDA and SQIVND (reference sequence). The trim removed 2 bases at V and 1 base at J, leaving 2 bases unmatched. Written as DNA, the CDR3 is TGTGCCAGTAGTATAATGGACAGGGGCCAAGAGACCCAGTACTTC. Amino acid sequence: CASSIMDRGQETQYF.

The chain links TRBV28 to TRBJ2-7; D gene uncertain. This CDR3 has 14 amino acids. In germline, CDR1 is MDHEN, CDR2 SYDVKM. Trimming pared 3 bases from V and 2 bases from J, leaving 11 bases between. CDR3 DNA sequence: TGTGCCAGCAGTTTCGGCGGCGCCGCCTACGAGCAGTACTTC. Protein product: CASSFGGAAYEQYF.

CDR3 nucleotide sequence: TGTGCCAGCAGTCGGCTAGCGGGTACCGGGGAGCTGTTTTTT. Translated: CASSRLAGTGELFF. The chain recombines TRBV11-2 with TRBJ2-2, with 8 bases identical to TRBD2. The V segment lost 6 bases and the J segment 5 bases; nucleotides outside the gene matches: 5. This CDR3 has 14 residues. The V gene's germline CDR1 is SGHAT and CDR2 FQNNGV.

J is TRBJ2-5 and V is TRBV19; 8 bases map to TRBD2. Germline CDR1 and CDR2: LNHDA and SQIVND (reference sequence). The CDR3 is 14 residues long. V shed 3 bases, J shed 1 base, and the junction held 1 base outside the gene matches. The CDR3 coding sequence is TGTGCCAGTAGTATCCGGGAGGGCCAAGAGACCCAGTACTTC. Translating gives CASSIREGQETQYF.

CDR3 DNA: TGCGCCAGCAGCTCGGACGGTTCTAATGGCTACACCTTC. Translation gives CASSSDGSNGYTF. The J gene is TRBJ1-2, the V gene TRBV5-1; D not resolved. Germline V gene lookup returns CDR1 SGHRS and CDR2 YFSETQ. The V end was cut by 3 bases, the J end by 6 bases, with 12 bases between. The CDR3 is 13 amino acids.

This chain connects TRBV5-1 to TRBJ1-2, with 11 bases fitting TRBD1. Germline CDR1 SGHRS, CDR2 YFSETQ. The V gene end was trimmed by 4 bases and the J gene end by 5 bases; junction bases not matched to a gene: 10. This CDR3 has 16 amino acids. The DNA for the CDR3 is TGCGCCAGCAGCGCCGGACAGGGGGCGCACGATTATGGCTACACCTTC. The encoded protein is CASSAGQGAHDYGYTF.

The count of this clone is one. The rearrangement joins TRBV27 to TRBJ1-2; TRBD1 might be the D (5 bases). Trimming removed 5 bases from V and 5 bases from J, with 18 bases in between. The CDR3 has 15 residues. Germline lookup yields CDR1 MNHEY and CDR2 SMNVEV (reference sequence). The CDR3 DNA is TGTGCCAGCAGTCCGCTCCTGCAGGGTCTGTATGGCTACACCTTC. Encoded protein: CASSPLLQGLYGYTF.

The rearrangement uses TRBV5-1 and TRBJ2-3, with TRBD2 matching 10 bases. Germline CDR1 and CDR2: SGHRS and YFSETQ. The CDR3 covers 16 residues. Losses at the gene ends were 0 bases for V and 3 bases for J; bases not matched to a gene: 4. The CDR3 DNA follows: TGCGCCAGCAGCTTGGCTAGCGGGAGCGGAACAGATACGCAGTATTTT. Amino acids: CASSLASGSGTDTQYF.

The V gene is TRBV5-6, the J gene TRBJ2-1; D unclear. CDR3 length: 15 amino acids. Germline-derived CDR1 and CDR2 are SGHDT and YYEEEE. V shed 2 bases and J shed 5 bases, with 14 bases lying between them. The CDR3, as DNA: TGTGCCAGCAGCTTTTTTGGCCCGGTTCACAATGAGCAGTTCTTC. It is translated as CASSFFGPVHNEQFF.

V and J are TRBV11-2 and TRBJ2-7; D unclear. Germline V CDR1 and CDR2: SGHAT, FQNNGV. Trimming took 1 base from V and 1 from J, leaving 8 bases between them. CDR3 length: 14 residues. The CDR3 region has the DNA TGTGCCAGCAGCTTAGGCGGCAGGTCCTACGAGCAGTACTTC. Translation gives CASSLGGRSYEQYF.

CDR3 region: CASSDQLAGEIRETDTQYF. CDR3 nucleotide sequence: TGTGCCAGCAGCGACCAACTAGCGGGAGAGATCCGGGAGACAGATACGCAGTATTTT. This chain joins TRBV7-9 and TRBJ2-3; 11 positions match TRBD2. Germline-derived CDR1 and CDR2 are SEHNR and FQNEAQ (reference sequence). After removal of 5 bases from V and 3 bases from J, the junction contained 16 bases not matched to a gene. The CDR3 consists of 19 residues.

This sequence joins TRBV9 and TRBJ2-5, with D unclear. Trimming left V 3 bases short and J 0 bases short, with 3 bases between. The CDR3 has 12 residues. The germline gives CDR1 SGDLS, CDR2 YYNGEE. The CDR3 DNA reads TGTGCCAGCAGCGGGGACCAAGAGACCCAGTACTTC. Amino acids: CASSGDQETQYF.

The table lists this clone with a count of one. This CDR3 reads CATSIPAGGGDTQYF. As DNA, the CDR3 is TGTGCCACCAGCATTCCAGCGGGAGGGGGAGATACGCAGTATTTT. The rearrangement joins TRBV15 to TRBJ2-3; 10 bases agree with TRBD2. J gave up 5 bases and V 4 bases, and 6 bases lay outside the gene matches. The CDR3 runs 15 residues. Looked up from germline, CDR1 is LNHNV and CDR2 is YYDKDF (reference sequence).

V gene TRBV7-9 combines with J gene TRBJ2-3; 9 nucleotides agree with TRBD2. Germline V lookup: CDR1 SEHNR, CDR2 FQNEAQ (reference sequence). The CDR3 totals 15 residues. V shed 4 bases and J 3 bases; nucleotides not matched to a gene: 5. The CDR3: CASSYIAGVTDTQYF. The DNA of the CDR3 is TGTGCCAGCAGCTATATAGCGGGAGTGACAGATACGCAGTATTTT.